This is a list of T cell receptor beta chains from one sample in a study of low-dose radiotherapy and immunotherapy resistance in tumors. MiXCR, applied by TCRdb to the reads, yields one record per CDR3 protein. Altogether about 97,000 distinct CDR3 sequences are present, around 20% being singletons, with the ten largest covering over 4%. The source material was PBMCs, sampled after low-dose radiotherapy plus immunotherapy. These receptors came from a male donor with prostate cancer. Each CDR3 is given with its conserved first and last residue. The D gene is left open where the match is weak. Rows may omit the clone size; those that give it use once, few, many or a size class.

d_gene	v_gene	j_gene	abundance	CDR3aa	CDR3nt
-	TRBV7-8	TRBJ2-7	many	CASSLEEYEQYF	TGTGCCAGCAGCTTGGAGGAGTACGAGCAGTACTTC
-	TRBV14	TRBJ1-3	many	CASSQDRGYSGNTIYF	TGTGCCAGCAGCCAAGATCGCGGGTACTCTGGAAACACCATATATTTT
-	TRBV20-1	TRBJ1-5	many	CSARDSTSNQPQHF	TGCAGTGCTAGGGACAGCACCAGCAATCAGCCCCAGCATTTT
-	TRBV3-1	TRBJ1-4	many	CASSQGDLTGGKLFF	TGTGCCAGCAGCCAAGGAGATCTCACCGGAGGAAAACTGTTTTTT
-	TRBV5-3	TRBJ2-3	-	CASSKAGDGTDTQYF	TGTGCCAGCAGCAAAGCAGGAGATGGCACAGATACGCAGTATTTT
-	TRBV12-3/TRBV12-4	TRBJ1-1	many	CASSLAGKAFF	TGTGCCAGCAGTTTAGCAGGGAAAGCTTTCTTT
-	TRBV20-1	TRBJ2-7	many	CSALDRALSYEQYF	TGCAGTGCTTTGGACAGAGCTTTATCCTACGAGCAGTACTTC
TRBD2	TRBV5-4	TRBJ2-2	few	CASSLARAGGLQLFF	TGTGCCAGCAGCTTGGCCCGAGCGGGGGGGCTTCAGCTGTTTTTT
-	TRBV11-2	TRBJ1-1	many	CASSPAGTMNTEAFF	TGTGCCAGCAGCCCGGCGGGCACCATGAACACTGAAGCTTTCTTT
TRBD2	TRBV7-2	TRBJ2-1	-	CASSSSGGVYNEQFF	TGTGCCAGCAGCTCAAGCGGGGGGGTCTACAATGAGCAGTTCTTC
TRBD1	TRBV2	TRBJ2-2	many	CASGGQGWKAGELFF	TGTGCCAGCGGGGGACAGGGATGGAAGGCCGGGGAGCTGTTTTTT
-	TRBV6-6	TRBJ2-4	-	CASSKDRAGVGVAKNIQYF	TGTGCCAGCAGTAAGGACAGGGCGGGAGTGGGAGTAGCCAAAAACATTCAGTACTTC
-	TRBV13	TRBJ2-3	many	CASSLPALGDLMTDTQYF	TGTGCCAGCAGCCTGCCCGCGCTGGGTGACCTGATGACAGATACGCAGTATTTT
-	TRBV7-3	TRBJ2-1	-	CASSLDRDNEQFF	TGTGCCAGCAGCTTGGACCGGGACAATGAGCAGTTCTTC
-	TRBV10-2	TRBJ1-2	many	CASSESRWVGYTF	TGCGCCAGCAGTGAGTCCCGGTGGGTTGGCTACACCTTC
-	TRBV18	TRBJ1-1	many	CASSPGGGHTEAFF	TGTGCCAGCTCACCCGGGGGGGGGCACACTGAAGCTTTCTTT
-	TRBV7-6	TRBJ2-3	-	CASSLAGGLSTDTQYF	TGTGCCAGCAGCTTAGCGGGGGGCTTAAGCACAGATACGCAGTATTTT
-	TRBV5-1	TRBJ2-3	many	CASSFATATFSTDTQYF	TGCGCCAGCAGCTTCGCGACAGCGACCTTTAGCACAGATACGCAGTATTTT
TRBD1	TRBV11-1	TRBJ2-1	many	CASTLSPGQGHNEQFF	TGTGCCAGCACTCTTTCTCCGGGACAGGGACACAATGAGCAGTTCTTC
-	TRBV28	TRBJ1-2	-	CASSQDPNYGYTF	TGTGCCAGCAGCCAAGACCCTAACTATGGCTACACCTTC
-	TRBV5-1	TRBJ2-3	many	CASVSDTNTDTQYF	TGCGCCAGCGTTTCAGATACGAACACAGATACGCAGTATTTT
TRBD2	TRBV28	TRBJ2-5	many	CASTTTLSGRVETQYF	TGTGCCAGCACCACCACTCTTAGCGGGAGGGTAGAGACCCAGTACTTC
-	TRBV5-1	TRBJ1-5	many	CASSLEGGDQPQHF	TGCGCCAGCAGCTTGGAGGGGGGTGATCAGCCCCAGCATTTT
-	TRBV7-9	TRBJ2-5	many	CASSLLGAGTNFGTQYF	TGTGCCAGCAGCTTATTAGGTGCGGGGACCAATTTCGGGACCCAGTACTTC
TRBD2	TRBV5-4	TRBJ2-7	-	CASSLLTLSGGANEQYF	TGTGCCAGCAGCTTACTGACCCTTAGCGGGGGGGCTAACGAGCAGTACTTC
-	TRBV10-3	TRBJ2-7	many	CAIKEGPMSSYEQYF	TGTGCCATCAAGGAGGGACCTATGAGTAGCTACGAGCAGTACTTC